Listed below are T cell receptor beta chains from one sample, sequenced in a study of CD8 T cells in ankylosing spondylitis. TCRdb independently ran MiXCR on the 5' RACE reads; one entry per CDR3 protein. The table lists 700,000 to 850,000 distinct CDR3 sequences, about 10% of them singletons. Sequenced: blood, either unsorted or a sorted T cell fraction (not recorded which). The receptors were gathered from a male donor with ankylosing spondylitis. The CDR3 runs from the conserved cysteine through the conserved F or W. The order of the fields is V gene, J gene, clone size, D gene, CDR3 DNA, CDR3 protein. A D gene is named only where the DNA matches it firmly. Rows may omit the clone size; those that give it use once, few, many or a size class.

>TRBV7-2|TRBJ1-1|few|TRBD1
TGTGCCAGCAGCTTTGGGACAGGGGGATCCGGGGAAGCTTTCTTT
CASSFGTGGSGEAFF
>TRBV7-3|TRBJ2-1|few|NA
TGTGCCAGCAGCTTGGGGCAGATCAATGAGCAGTTCTTC
CASSLGQINEQFF
>TRBV7-6|TRBJ1-4|few|NA
TGTGCCAGCAGCTCTCGACAGTCTAATGAAAAACTGTTTTTT
CASSSRQSNEKLFF
>TRBV7-2|TRBJ1-5|many|NA
TGTGCCAGCAGCTTAGAAAGAGAGCAGCCCCAGCATTTT
CASSLEREQPQHF
>TRBV6-1|TRBJ1-4|NA|NA
TGTGCCAGCATCCGACCCGGGGGGGATGAAAAACTGTTTTTT
CASIRPGGDEKLFF
>TRBV24-1|TRBJ2-3|NA|TRBD2
TGTGCCACCAGTGATCAGCGGGGATCGGGAGATACGCAGTATTTT
CATSDQRGSGDTQYF
>TRBV24-1|TRBJ1-2|NA|TRBD1
TGTGCCACCAGTGACCCTCGAACAGGGGGCGATGGCTACACCTTC
CATSDPRTGGDGYTF
>TRBV10-3|TRBJ2-1|NA|TRBD2
TGTGCCATCAGGGGACTAGCGGGTGTCAATGAGCAGTTCTTC
CAIRGLAGVNEQFF
>TRBV20-1|TRBJ1-1|many|NA
TGCAGTGCCATCGTGCTGAACACTGAAGCTTTCTTT
CSAIVLNTEAFF
>TRBV20-1|TRBJ2-5|NA|TRBD2
TGCAGTGCTAGAGATGGAGGACTAGCGGGCCAAGAGACCCAGTACTTC
CSARDGGLAGQETQYF
>TRBV5-1|TRBJ2-7|many|TRBD2
TGCGCCAGCTCCGCACTAGCGGGAGGATTTTCCTACGAGCAGTACTTC
CASSALAGGFSYEQYF
>TRBV9|TRBJ2-1|NA|NA
TGTGCCAGCAGCGTCCGGGACCCCCTAGGAGATGAGCAGTTCTTC
CASSVRDPLGDEQFF
>TRBV5-5|TRBJ2-7|few|NA
TGTGCCAGCAGCTTTTCTAGGCCGAGGGTTGGCGAGCAGTACTTC
CASSFSRPRVGEQYF
>TRBV29-1|TRBJ1-2|many|NA
TGCAGCGTTGAATTAGGGGGGATAGATGGCTACACCTTC
CSVELGGIDGYTF
>TRBV6-1|TRBJ2-6|few|NA
TGTGCCAGCACCTACATTAGCTCTGGGGCCAACGTCCTGACTTTC
CASTYISSGANVLTF
>TRBV29-1|TRBJ2-5|many|NA
TGCAGCGTTCGGGAGACCCAGACCCAGTACTTC
CSVRETQTQYF
>TRBV10-3|TRBJ2-1|few|NA
TGTGCCATCAGTTCGCTCGGCGTCGACAATGAGCAGTTCTTC
CAISSLGVDNEQFF
>TRBV20-1|TRBJ2-3|many|NA
TGCAGTGCTAGTGAGGGGTCCAGCACAGATACGCAGTATTTT
CSASEGSSTDTQYF
>TRBV5-1|TRBJ2-2|NA|NA
TGCGCCAGCAGCTACGCAGCGGAATCCGGGGAGCTGTTTTTT
CASSYAAESGELFF
>TRBV24-1|TRBJ1-2|NA|TRBD1
TGTGCCACCAGTGATTTGACAGGGGACTATGGCTACACCTTC
CATSDLTGDYGYTF
>TRBV6-2/TRBV6-3|TRBJ1-5|NA|NA
TGTGCCAGCAGTTGGACAATACCAATTTATAGCAATCAGCCCCAGCATTTT
CASSWTIPIYSNQPQHF
>TRBV4-2|TRBJ2-7|many|NA
TGTGCCAGCAGCCAGCCCGGGACGGCGAGCTCCTACGAGCAGTACTTC
CASSQPGTASSYEQYF
>TRBV7-2|TRBJ2-7|many|NA
TGTGCCAGCAGCTTAAGTGGGGGAAGCTCCTACGAGCAGTACTTC
CASSLSGGSSYEQYF
>TRBV29-1|TRBJ2-7|many|TRBD2
TGCAGCGTGACGGGGCAGCGGGAGATAGGCGAGCAGTACTTC
CSVTGQREIGEQYF
>TRBV6-4|TRBJ2-2|NA|NA
TGTGCCAGCAGCGACTCCACCGGGACCCCGAACACCGGGGAGCTGTTTTTT
CASSDSTGTPNTGELFF
>TRBV7-3|TRBJ1-1|many|TRBD1
TGTGCCAGCAGCCCACAGGGGGGAAGGGGTACTGAAGCTTTCTTT
CASSPQGGRGTEAFF
>TRBV19|TRBJ2-1|NA|NA
TGTGCCAGTAGTAGCAGGGGTTTCGATGAGCAGTTCTTC
CASSSRGFDEQFF
>TRBV12-3/TRBV12-4|TRBJ2-7|many|NA
TGTGCCAGCAGCCCGGGACATGACTACGAGCAGTACTTC
CASSPGHDYEQYF
>TRBV20-1|TRBJ1-2|NA|NA
TGCAGTGCTAGGGCGGGGCAGGGCTTGTATGGCTACACCTTC
CSARAGQGLYGYTF
>TRBV20-1|TRBJ1-1|many|NA
TGCAGTGCTAGAGATCAGGGAGGCACTGAAGCTTTCTTT
CSARDQGGTEAFF
>TRBV7-2|TRBJ2-7|NA|TRBD2
TGTGCCAGCAGCCCCTCGGGGGGGACCGGCGAGCAGTACTTC
CASSPSGGTGEQYF
>TRBV28|TRBJ2-7|few|TRBD1
TGTGCCAGCAGGCGGGGACAGGGGTTGACCTACGAGCAGTACTTC
CASRRGQGLTYEQYF
>TRBV12-3/TRBV12-4|TRBJ1-1|few|NA
TGTGCCAGCAAAGTGCTGGGTTACACTGAAGCTTTCTTT
CASKVLGYTEAFF
>TRBV5-1|TRBJ1-1|few|NA
TGCGCCAGCAGCGAGATTCGGGCAGGGCTTGTGGCTTTCTTT
CASSEIRAGLVAFF
>TRBV6-5|TRBJ2-3|few|NA
TGTGCCAGCAGTTACCCCCATCCCGGCGGGGATACGCAGTATTTT
CASSYPHPGGDTQYF
>TRBV20-1|TRBJ1-1|once|NA
TGCAGTGCTCTACGACAGGTGGTTGAAGCTTTCTTT
CSALRQVVEAFF
>TRBV20-1|TRBJ2-5|NA|NA
TGCAGTGCTAGTTTAGCGGCGCTGGAGACCCAGTACTTC
CSASLAALETQYF
>TRBV20-1|TRBJ2-1|NA|TRBD2
TGCAGTGCTGGCGAGGGCGGGAGGGTTGGTAATGAGCAGTTCTTC
CSAGEGGRVGNEQFF
>TRBV29-1|TRBJ2-3|few|NA
TGCAGCGTTGAAAGAGGGTACGGGGCCACAGATACGCAGTATTTT
CSVERGYGATDTQYF
>TRBV7-3|TRBJ2-1|few|TRBD2
TGTGCCAGCAGCTTAGAGCGGGGGGGCTATGAGCAGTTCTTC
CASSLERGGYEQFF
>TRBV7-2|TRBJ2-6|few|NA
TGTGCCAGCAGCTTCGGACAGTCTGGGGCCAACGTCCTGACTTTC
CASSFGQSGANVLTF
>TRBV15|TRBJ2-7|NA|NA
TGTGCCACCAGCGTCCGGGCCAATTACCTGGAGCAGTACTTC
CATSVRANYLEQYF